This TCR beta chain was observed in a study of T cell changes during pregnancy in multiple sclerosis. Libraries were prepared by immunoSEQ multiplex PCR; TCRdb keeps only in-frame clonotypes and omits some of them. The sample contains tens of thousands of clones, around 90% of which appear only once. The CDR3 consists of 18 residues. CDR1 is MDHEN, CDR2 SYDVKM, per germline. V lost 2 bases and J 2 bases, leaving 16 bases between the germline ends. This TCR came from a female donor in good health, enrolled as a control in a pregnancy study. The chain couples TRBV28 to TRBJ2-6; maybe TRBD1 (5 bases). The input for sequencing was peripheral blood, taken in the second trimester of pregnancy. CDR3 sequence (DNA): TGTGCCAGCAGTTTAGGGGCCCGCTTCTCGCCTGGGGCCAACGTCCTGACTTTC. Its translation: CASSLGARFSPGANVLTF. Combining the CDR3 with reference TRBV28 and TRBJ2-6 gives the whole variable domain DVKVTQSSRYLVKRTGEKVFLECVQDMDHENMFWYRQDPGLGLRLIYFSYDVKMKEKGDIPEGYSVSREKKERFSLILESASTNQTSMYLCASSLGARFSPGANVLTFGAGSRLTVL.